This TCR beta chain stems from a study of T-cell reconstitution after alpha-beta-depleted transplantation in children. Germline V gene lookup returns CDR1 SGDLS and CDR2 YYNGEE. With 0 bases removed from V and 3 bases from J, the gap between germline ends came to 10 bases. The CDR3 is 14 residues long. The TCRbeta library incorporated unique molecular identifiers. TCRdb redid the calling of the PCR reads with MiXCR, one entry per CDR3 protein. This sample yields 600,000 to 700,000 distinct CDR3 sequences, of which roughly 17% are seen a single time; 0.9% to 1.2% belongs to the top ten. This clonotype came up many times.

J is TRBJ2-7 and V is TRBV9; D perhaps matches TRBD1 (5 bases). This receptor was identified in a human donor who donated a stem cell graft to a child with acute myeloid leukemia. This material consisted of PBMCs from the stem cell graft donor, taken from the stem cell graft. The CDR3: CASSVGPRDYEQYF. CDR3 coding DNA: TGTGCCAGCAGCGTAGGCCCCAGGGACTACGAGCAGTACTTC. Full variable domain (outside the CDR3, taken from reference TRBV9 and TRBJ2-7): DSGVTQTPKHLITATGQRVTLRCSPRSGDLSVYWYQQSLDQGLQFLIQYYNGEERAKGNILERFSAQQFPDLHSELNLSSLELGDSALYFCASSVGPRDYEQYFGPGTRLTVT.